The entry below describes one T cell receptor (beta chain). This entry is derived from a study of monozygotic twins with inflammatory bowel disease. TCRdb reanalyzed the 5' RACE reads, giving one entry per CDR3 protein sequence and no DNA. The sample holds some 89,000 distinct CDR3 sequences. This TCR came from a human donor with ulcerative colitis or Crohn's disease, or a healthy co-twin of an affected twin (not recorded which). Source material: blood.

The CDR3 sequence: CASSVRDSPLHF. The genes are TRBV11-3 and TRBJ1-6; TCRdb outputs TRBD1, but without DNA this stays unchecked. Germline V lookup: CDR1 SGHNT, CDR2 YENEEA. The CDR3 loop spans 12 amino acids.